One and the same sample provided the 4 T cell receptor beta chains below, sequenced in a study of T-cell reconstitution after alpha-beta-depleted transplantation in children. The library targeted TCRbeta and was prepared with unique molecular identifiers. Via MiXCR, TCRdb re-called the PCR reads, giving one row per CDR3 protein. The sample contains about 640,000 distinct CDR3 sequences, 16% of which appear only once. The sequencing used PBMCs from the stem cell graft donor, collected from the stem cell graft. The receptor source for this set is a human donor who donated a stem cell graft to a child with acute myeloid leukemia.

This clonotype was seen many times. The chain combines TRBV7-2 with TRBJ1-5; D is possibly TRBD1 (5 bases). This CDR3 region has 14 residues. V gave up 2 bases and J gave up 5 bases, with 10 bases separating them. Germline CDR1 reads SGHTA; CDR2 reads FQGNSA. The CDR3 DNA reads as TGTGCCAGCAGCTTACAGGGATCGGATCAGCCCCAGCATTTT. This codes for CASSLQGSDQPQHF.

This clonotype was detected many times. The rearrangement links TRBV20-1 to TRBJ2-7; D ambiguous. Germline V gene lookup returns CDR1 DFQATT and CDR2 SNEGSKA (reference sequence). V gave up 4 bases and J gave up 4 bases, with 11 bases separating them. CDR3 length: 12 residues. This CDR3 is CSAKLPGYEQYV. CDR3 DNA sequence: TGCAGTGCTAAACTACCCGGTTACGAGCAGTACGTC.

The genes are TRBV18 and TRBJ2-3; no reliable D call. V dropped 1 base and J dropped 3 bases, with 14 bases sitting between them. Per germline, CDR1 KGHSH and CDR2 LQKENI. The CDR3 loop spans 16 amino acids. The CDR3 protein is CASSPLMYTFTDTQYF. CDR3 sequence (DNA): TGTGCCAGCTCACCACTAATGTACACCTTTACAGATACGCAGTATTTT.

The chain combines TRBV7-9 with TRBJ2-4; D ambiguous. The germline V and J ends were trimmed by 3 bases and 6 bases, with 9 bases remaining between them. Germline CDR1 is SEHNR and CDR2 is FQNEAQ (reference sequence). CDR3 length: 13 residues. The CDR3 here is CASSFSGRNIQYF. In nucleotides, the CDR3 is TGTGCCAGCAGCTTTTCAGGCCGAAACATTCAGTACTTC. Complete variable domain (other parts from reference TRBV7-9 and TRBJ2-4): DTGVSQNPRHKITKRGQNVTFRCDPISEHNRLYWYRQTLGQGPEFLTYFQNEAQLEKSRLLSDRFSAERPKGSFSTLEIQRTEQGDSAMYLCASSFSGRNIQYFGAGTRLSVL.